A selection of T cell receptor beta chains follows, all from one sample in a study of blood T cell repertoires in COVID-19. Here immunoSEQ multiplex PCR was the method, and the copy in TCRdb shows in-frame clones only, minus some. The sample has some 330,000 clones; approximately 88% are singletons. The source material was PBMCs or T cells enriched from blood (not recorded which). The receptors derive from a man aged 25-40 years who had recovered from COVID-19. Each CDR3 is given with its conserved first and last residue. Size is stated for part of the rows, as once, few or many counts, or as a class when the clone is expanded.

clone_size | v_call | cdr3_aa
once | TRBV7-7 | CASSHGTSGGGDTQYF
once | TRBV3-1/TRBV3-2 | CASSQDGGGGNTIYF
- | TRBV9 | CASSGGLAGGLRLDEQFF
- | TRBV15 | CATSRDRAGLNEQYF
- | TRBV4-1 | CASSQDKGPPWGEAFF
- | TRBV10-2 | CASSRSPGQGTNYGYTNYGYTF
- | TRBV28 | CASMRGPSGNTIYF
- | TRBV27 | CASSAGGASGNTIYF
- | TRBV19 | CASRVEGPIGQPQHF
- | TRBV7-2 | CASSLGDSYEQYF
- | TRBV6-5 | CAVGRHGGPSYEQYF
- | TRBV10-1 | CASLIADTNYGYTF
once | TRBV9 | CASSATGNTEAFF
few | TRBV28 | CASSFHPMGRHF
once | TRBV2 | CAGTRGEGQLNYGYTF
- | TRBV19 | CASSRLAGGTTGELFF
- | TRBV2 | CASRGRERGRTDTQYF
few | TRBV6-5 | CASSYGLYGRDSPLHF
- | TRBV6-5 | CASSYSYLQEESAFF
- | TRBV9 | CASSVEGPQGHLNF
few | TRBV11-2 | CASSLAGGSEKLFF
once | TRBV14 | CASSQELKLSGNTIYF
few | TRBV28 | CASRRGGGVYF
- | TRBV7-2 | CASSLTGGITEAFF
- | TRBV5-1 | CASSPTGTSNEQYF
- | TRBV28 | CASSLRGYDQPQHF
- | TRBV4-2 | CASSQDLDRGHTF
- | TRBV15 | CATSRGGEGLDTEAFF
- | TRBV5-8 | CASSPGLLAGELFF
- | TRBV27 | CASRDGYYGYTF
- | TRBV15 | CATSRDSRGATDTQYF
- | TRBV30 | CAWSVQGNSPLHF
- | TRBV5-1 | CASSFSEGKNIQYF
- | TRBV6-5 | CASSLGQMAYEQYF
once | TRBV19 | CASSIRGGEGRTASYEQYF
- | TRBV6-5 | CASSKTGAPAGELFF
- | TRBV18 | CASSTRPQAYNEQFF
- | TRBV6-2/TRBV6-3 | CASSYSSGAHEQYF
- | TRBV9 | CASSVTDQGWMDF
- | TRBV9 | CASSPRMGGGTGELFF
- | TRBV30 | CASGASIGELFF
- | TRBV7-9 | CASSLASGYNEQFF
once | TRBV5-1 | CASSFGTGGFDEQYF
- | TRBV18 | CASSPRGSADTEAFF
- | TRBV19 | CASTLDRGYTEAFF
few | TRBV9 | CASSSGEGLWPQHF
- | TRBV27 | CASSLMGGAEQPQHF